The next 28 T cell receptor beta chains were all read from a single sample in a study of CD8 T cells in ankylosing spondylitis. General study points: Characteristic, it appeared, of ankylosing spondylitis blood was a TCR beta motif of about eight highly homologous variants.

For these TCRs, the target antigens are not known. TCRdb re-analysed the 5' RACE reads in MiXCR, keeping a single row per CDR3 protein. The sample records 200,000 to 250,000 distinct CDR3 sequences, 6% to 8.5% being singletons. The sample comprised blood, either unsorted or a sorted T cell fraction (not recorded which). The receptors stem from a male donor with ankylosing spondylitis.

The chain joins TRBV5-1 to TRBJ2-7; TRBD1 is a possible D gene (5 bases). This CDR3 spans 12 amino acids. The germline V gene has CDR1 SGHRS and CDR2 YFSETQ. Between the trimmed V and J ends, which lost 2 bases and 5 bases, there was a span of 8 bases. The CDR3 protein is CASSLLRDEQYF. The CDR3 region has the DNA TGCGCCAGCAGCTTACTCAGGGACGAGCAGTACTTC. Full variable domain (rest looked up from reference TRBV5-1 and TRBJ2-7): KAGVTQTPRYLIKTRGQQVTLSCSPISGHRSVSWYQQTPGQGLQFLFEYFSETQRNKGNFPGRFSGRQFSNSRSEMNVSTLELGDSALYLCASSLLRDEQYFGPGTRLTVT.

This clonotype has a count of ten or more. This chain connects TRBV20-1 to TRBJ2-1, with TRBD2 matching over 11 bases. This CDR3 comprises 16 residues. Germline V gives CDR1 DFQATT, CDR2 SNEGSKA (reference sequence). The junction had 9 bases not matched to a gene; V was cut back by 0 bases and J by 8 bases. CDR3 nucleotide sequence: TGCAGTGCTAGAGATAAAGTAGCGGGGGGGCCCTATGAGCAGTTCTTC. This translates into CSARDKVAGGPYEQFF.

This clonotype was seen at least ten times. The CDR3 DNA sequence: TGTGCCACCAGCGCCGGGGCTGGGGCCCCCGGGGAGCTGTTTTTT. Protein product: CATSAGAGAPGELFF. The chain is built from TRBV24-1 and TRBJ2-2; D assignment may be TRBD1 or TRBD2 (5 bases each). CDR1 and CDR2 (germline): KGHDR, SFDVKD. V gave up 7 bases and J gave up 6 bases, with 17 bases separating them. This CDR3 comprises 15 residues.

The rearrangement links TRBV7-2 to TRBJ2-1, with 7 nucleotides matching TRBD1. There are 14 residues in the CDR3. From germline, CDR1 is SGHTA and CDR2 FQGNSA. V gave up 4 bases and J gave up 2 bases; unmatched junction bases: 2. The CDR3 is CASSWDRTYNEQFF. The CDR3, as DNA: TGTGCCAGCAGCTGGGACAGAACCTACAATGAGCAGTTCTTC.

At least ten counts were recorded for this clonotype. The CDR3 coding sequence is TGTGCCAGCAGCCCCCCCCTGACAGGCATGAAGACCCAGTACTTC. It codes for CASSPPLTGMKTQYF. The chain couples TRBV7-8 to TRBJ2-5; the D gene is possibly TRBD1 (6 bases). V was cut by 5 bases and J by 6 bases, with 19 bases left in between. The length of the CDR3 is 15 residues. Looked up from germline, CDR1 is SGHVS and CDR2 is FQNEAQ.

Only a few counts were recorded for this clonotype. This chain uses TRBV7-2 with TRBJ2-7; the match to TRBD2 covers 7 bases. Unmatched junction bases numbered 7, after V lost 5 bases and J lost 6 bases. CDR1 and CDR2 (germline): SGHTA, FQGNSA. This CDR3 has 13 residues. The CDR3 here is CASSLIGGSEQYF. DNA of the CDR3: TGTGCCAGCAGCCTAATCGGGGGGAGCGAGCAGTACTTC. Full variable domain (missing parts from reference TRBV7-2 and TRBJ2-7): GAGVSQSPSNKVTEKGKDVELRCDPISGHTALYWYRQSLGQGLEFLIYFQGNSAPDKSGLPSDRFSAERTGGSVSTLTIQRTQQEDSAVYLCASSLIGGSEQYFGPGTRLTVT.

A word on this clonotype: A much larger clone lies a single base off, so this may be a read error. The rearrangement uses TRBV12-3 or TRBV12-4 and TRBJ2-7; D is perhaps TRBD2 (5 bases). V was pared by 3 bases and J by 5 bases, with 17 bases between. The CDR3 length is 15 residues. The DNA of the CDR3 is TGTGCCAGCAGTTTTCGGACTGCGACTACCCACGAGCAGTACTTC. It specifies CASSFRTATTHEQYF.

This clonotype was counted many times. V gene TRBV7-9 combines with J gene TRBJ2-7; 10 bases fit TRBD1. The J segment lost 7 bases and the V segment lost 5 bases, leaving 8 bases of the junction unmatched. The CDR3 runs 14 residues. Germline assignment: CDR1 SEHNR and CDR2 FQNEAQ (reference sequence). CDR3 region: CASSPRGTGVEQYF. DNA of the CDR3: TGTGCCAGCAGCCCACGAGGGACAGGGGTGGAGCAGTACTTC.

This clonotype appeared many times. The CDR3 here is CASSFRGTRGPTEAFF. The CDR3 DNA reads TGTGCCAGCAGTTTCCGTGGGACTCGAGGACCCACTGAAGCTTTCTTT. The chain couples TRBV6-2 or TRBV6-3 to TRBJ1-1, with a possible D match to TRBD1 (5 bases). Trimming took 4 bases from V and 4 from J, leaving 19 bases between them. CDR3 length: 16 residues. Germline V gene sequence: CDR1 MNHEY, CDR2 SVGEGT.

This clonotype has more than one count but fewer than ten. The chain couples TRBV9 to TRBJ2-1, with 9 bases lining up with TRBD2. Germline V gene data show CDR1 as SGDLS and CDR2 as YYNGEE. The CDR3 runs to 15 residues. With V trimmed by 1 base and J by 6 bases, 5 bases remained unmatched. The CDR3 sequence: CASSVWASGTNEQFF. As DNA, the CDR3 is TGTGCCAGCAGCGTATGGGCTAGCGGGACCAATGAGCAGTTCTTC. Full variable domain (remainder filled in from reference TRBV9 and TRBJ2-1): DSGVTQTPKHLITATGQRVTLRCSPRSGDLSVYWYQQSLDQGLQFLIQYYNGEERAKGNILERFSAQQFPDLHSELNLSSLELGDSALYFCASSVWASGTNEQFFGPGTRLTVL.

The chain employs TRBV27 and TRBJ2-7, with D perhaps matching TRBD2 (7 bases). V was shortened by 5 bases and J by 6 bases, with 20 bases between the two germline ends. Germline V gene data show CDR1 as MNHEY and CDR2 as SMNVEV (reference sequence). This CDR3 is built from 15 residues. The CDR3 sequence is CASSESQGRAPEQYF. In nucleotides, the CDR3 is TGTGCCAGCAGTGAGAGCCAGGGGAGGGCCCCCGAGCAGTACTTC.

This clonotype was detected only a few times. The rearrangement joins TRBV15 to TRBJ2-1; tentatively, D is TRBD1 (6 bases). CDR1 LNHNV and CDR2 YYDKDF come from the germline V gene (reference sequence). V lost 5 bases and J lost 7, with 24 bases in between. The CDR3 extends over 17 amino acids. The CDR3 here is CATSPRAPRGHENEQFF. The CDR3 coding sequence is TGTGCCACCAGCCCACGGGCCCCTCGGGGACATGAGAATGAGCAGTTCTTC.

This clonotype occurred many times. The chain has TRBV7-9 and TRBJ1-2, with unresolved D. The length of the CDR3 is 16 residues. Germline V gene sequence: CDR1 SEHNR, CDR2 FQNEAQ (reference sequence). Trimming took off 4 bases at V and 4 bases at J, with 19 bases between the two ends. The CDR3 coding sequence is TGTGCCAGCAGCTCCGCCTCCCGGGAGACTTCCTATGGCTACACCTTC. It is translated as CASSSASRETSYGYTF.

The table lists this clonotype with a few counts. This chain uses TRBV11-3 with TRBJ2-2; the D gene is possibly TRBD1 (6 bases). The V and J ends lost 5 bases and 6 bases respectively, with 10 bases between them. Germline V lookup: CDR1 SGHNT, CDR2 YENEEA. The CDR3 loop spans 13 amino acids. CDR3 loop: CASSPGTSGELFF. CDR3 sequence (DNA): TGTGCCAGCAGCCCCGGGACATCCGGGGAGCTGTTTTTT.

Concerning this clonotype: This may be a read error: a much more frequent sequence differs by one nucleotide. The rearrangement uses TRBV6-5 and TRBJ2-2; D might be TRBD2 (5 bases). From germline, CDR1 is MNHEY and CDR2 SVGAGI. The CDR3 sequence is 14 residues long. The CDR3 sequence: CASSYYLDTGELSF. DNA for the CDR3: TGTGCCAGCAGTTACTACCTCGACACCGGGGAGCTGTCTTTT.

The table lists this clonotype with many counts. J is TRBJ2-1 and V is TRBV11-1, with 9 bases lining up with TRBD2. The CDR3 has 14 residues. V trimming: 7 bases; J trimming: 5 bases; junction bases outside the gene matches: 6. Germline CDR1 and CDR2: SGHAT and FQDESV (reference sequence). CDR3 amino acids: CASTRSGRNNEQFF. The CDR3 DNA reads as TGTGCCAGCACGCGAAGCGGGAGGAACAATGAGCAGTTCTTC.

The rearrangement links TRBV27 to TRBJ2-7; TRBD1 agrees at 9 bases. With 3 bases clipped from V and 6 bases from J, the junction kept 9 bases outside the gene matches. Per the germline V gene, CDR1 is MNHEY and CDR2 is SMNVEV (reference sequence). This CDR3 contains 15 residues. The CDR3 here is CASSLNRGRFTEQYF. Here the CDR3 DNA reads TGTGCCAGCAGTTTGAACAGGGGGCGGTTCACCGAGCAGTACTTC.

Ten or more counts support this clonotype. The chain has TRBV20-1 and TRBJ2-7, with TRBD1 matching over 7 bases. The germline V gene has CDR1 DFQATT and CDR2 SNEGSKA (reference sequence). V lost 5 bases and J lost 0; bases outside the gene matches: 7. This CDR3 spans 14 amino acids. The CDR3 loop reads CSADWTGHSYEQYF. The CDR3 DNA reads as TGCAGTGCTGACTGGACAGGCCACTCCTACGAGCAGTACTTC.

This clonotype turned up a few times. This chain uses TRBV11-1 with TRBJ2-1, with 8 bases aligning to TRBD2. The CDR3 is made up of 18 amino acids. V lost 4 bases to trimming and J lost 3 bases; unmatched junction nucleotides: 14. Germline V gene sequence: CDR1 SGHAT, CDR2 FQDESV (reference sequence). The CDR3 loop is CASSWGNRGLGVYNEQFF. CDR3 coding DNA: TGTGCCAGCAGCTGGGGAAATAGGGGACTAGGAGTCTACAATGAGCAGTTCTTC.

Concerning this clonotype: A much larger clone is a single base away; this may be a read error. This chain uses TRBV7-6 with TRBJ2-1; TRBD1 matches at 8 bases. V lost 5 bases to trimming and J lost 6 bases; unmatched junction nucleotides: 15. Looked up from germline, CDR1 is SGHVS and CDR2 is FNYEAQ. The CDR3 contains 17 residues. CDR3 DNA: TGTGCCAGCAGCCCGAGAACCAGGACAGGGTCCCTCAATGAGCAGTTCTTC. Protein sequence: CASSPRTRTGSLNEQFF.

This clonotype was found many times. The chain is built from TRBV12-3 or TRBV12-4 and TRBJ1-1; no reliable D call. The CDR3 extends over 13 amino acids. The ends were cut back, 3 bases at V and 1 base at J, with 6 bases in the middle. The CDR3: CASSFLRNTEAFF. CDR3 DNA: TGTGCCAGCAGTTTTCTGAGGAACACTGAAGCTTTCTTT.

A word on this clonotype: This may be a read error, as it is one base from a much larger clone. The CDR3 DNA reads as TGTGCCAGCAGCTTAGCTAGCGCGTACACCGGGGAGCTGTTTTTT. It is translated as CASSLASAYTGELFF. This chain uses TRBV7-9 with TRBJ2-2; D possibly corresponds to TRBD2 (5 bases). Germline CDR1 reads SEHNR; CDR2 reads FQNEAQ (reference sequence). With 0 bases removed from V and 3 bases from J, the gap between germline ends came to 8 bases. CDR3 length equals 15 residues.

There are many counts of this clonotype. The rearrangement links TRBV12-3 or TRBV12-4 to TRBJ1-5; the D gene is possibly TRBD1 (5 bases). Trimming cost V 1 base and J 5 bases, with 6 bases left between them. The CDR3 covers 13 residues. CDR3 nucleotides: TGTGCCAGCAGTTTAGTGGGGGATCAGCCCCAGCATTTT. Translating it yields CASSLVGDQPQHF.

This clonotype appeared a few times. The chain combines TRBV6-2 or TRBV6-3 with TRBJ1-1; the D is unclear. Germline values: CDR1 MNHEY, CDR2 SVGEGT. CDR3 length: 11 residues. V lost 2 bases to trimming and J lost 12 bases, with 10 bases between them. For the CDR3, the DNA is TGTGCCAGCAGTTACCCGGATACGACTTTCTTT. Amino acids: CASSYPDTTFF.

Many counts were recorded for this clonotype. The genes are TRBV20-1 and TRBJ1-2; D perhaps matches TRBD1 (5 bases). The CDR3 contains 12 residues. Germline V gene data show CDR1 as DFQATT and CDR2 as SNEGSKA (reference sequence). The ends were cut back, 6 bases at V and 3 bases at J, with 11 bases in the middle. CDR3 nucleotides: TGCAGTGCCATAAAACAGGACTATGGCTACACCTTC. Protein: CSAIKQDYGYTF.

The sample holds many counts of this clonotype. This rearrangement joins TRBV27 to TRBJ1-6, with 8 bases identical to TRBD1. The J segment lost 6 bases and the V segment lost 5 bases, leaving 6 bases of the junction unmatched. Germline V gives CDR1 MNHEY, CDR2 SMNVEV (reference sequence). The CDR3 is 15 residues long. The CDR3 DNA follows: TGTGCCAGCAGTCCCGGACAGGGACTTAATTCACCCCTCCACTTT. This codes for CASSPGQGLNSPLHF.

This clonotype has ten or more counts. The chain recombines TRBV24-1 with TRBJ2-3; D unclear. The V end lost 5 bases, the J end lost 4 bases, and 9 bases lay between the germline ends. There are 13 residues in the CDR3. CDR1 is KGHDR, CDR2 SFDVKD, per germline. The CDR3 loop reads CATSVDGPDTQYF. The CDR3 bases are TGTGCCACCAGTGTGGACGGGCCAGATACGCAGTATTTT.

The sample holds many counts of this clonotype. This sequence joins TRBV5-1 and TRBJ1-1; TRBD1 matches at 7 bases. This CDR3 contains 15 residues. With V trimmed by 4 bases and J by 1 base, 7 bases remained unmatched. Germline V gene data show CDR1 as SGHRS and CDR2 as YFSETQ. CDR3 coding DNA: TGCGCCAGCAGCCCGCTGACAGGGCCGAACACTGAAGCTTTCTTT. It encodes CASSPLTGPNTEAFF.